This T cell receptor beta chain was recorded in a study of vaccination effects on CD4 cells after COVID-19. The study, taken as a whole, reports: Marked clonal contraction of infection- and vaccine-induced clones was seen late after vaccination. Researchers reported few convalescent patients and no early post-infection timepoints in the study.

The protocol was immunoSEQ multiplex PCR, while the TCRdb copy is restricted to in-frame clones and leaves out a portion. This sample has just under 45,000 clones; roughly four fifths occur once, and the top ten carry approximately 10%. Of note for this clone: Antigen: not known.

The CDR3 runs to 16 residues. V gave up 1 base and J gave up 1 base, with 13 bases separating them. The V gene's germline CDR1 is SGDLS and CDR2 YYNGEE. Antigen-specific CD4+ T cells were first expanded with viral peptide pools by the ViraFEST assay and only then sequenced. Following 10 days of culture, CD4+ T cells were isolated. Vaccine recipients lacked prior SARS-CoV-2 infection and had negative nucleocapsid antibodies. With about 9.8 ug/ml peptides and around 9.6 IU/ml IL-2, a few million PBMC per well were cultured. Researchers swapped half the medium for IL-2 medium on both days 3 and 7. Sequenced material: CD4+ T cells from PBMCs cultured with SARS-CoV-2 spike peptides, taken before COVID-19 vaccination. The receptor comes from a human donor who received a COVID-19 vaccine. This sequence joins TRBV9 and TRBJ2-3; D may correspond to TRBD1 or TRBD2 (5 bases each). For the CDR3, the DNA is TGTGCCAGCAGCGTAAGTGCTAGGGGAGGCACAGATACGCAGTATTTT. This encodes CASSVSARGGTDTQYF.